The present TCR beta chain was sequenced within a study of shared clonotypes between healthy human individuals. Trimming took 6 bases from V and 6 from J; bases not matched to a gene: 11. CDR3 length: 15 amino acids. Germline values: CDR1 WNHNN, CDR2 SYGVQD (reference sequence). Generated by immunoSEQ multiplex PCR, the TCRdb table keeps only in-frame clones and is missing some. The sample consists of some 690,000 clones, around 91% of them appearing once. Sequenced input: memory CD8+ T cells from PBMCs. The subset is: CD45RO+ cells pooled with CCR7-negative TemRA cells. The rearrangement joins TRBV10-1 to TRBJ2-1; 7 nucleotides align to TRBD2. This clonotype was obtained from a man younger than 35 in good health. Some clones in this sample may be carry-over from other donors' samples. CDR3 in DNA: TGCGCCAGCAGCCAGCTAGCGGCCCCCTCCAATGAGCAGTTCTTC. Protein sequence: CASSQLAAPSNEQFF.